This entry is about one T cell receptor (beta chain). Its specificity is unknown. Under the authors' procedure: With immunoSEQ giving junction-only sequences and no quality scores, filtering differed. TCRdb's copy holds only in-frame clones and misses some; the assay was immunoSEQ multiplex PCR. V and J calls and clone size are as listed in that table; D and trimming were resolved from the DNA. The table shows approximately 2.3 million clones, with about 92% occurring only once. These data are taken from a study of shared clonotypes between healthy human individuals. Notes on the study in general: In this cohort, only blood was sampled, and tissue repertoires likely differ. Memory subsets generally showed smaller estimated richness than naive subsets did.

This CDR3 has 11 amino acids. The V gene's germline CDR1 is GTSNPN and CDR2 SVGIG (reference sequence). CD45RA+ naive and CD45RA-negative memory subsets were separated from CD4+ cells. The gene calls are TRBV30 and TRBJ2-5; the D is unclear. The end of the DNA aligns better with TRBJ2-7, so the J call may be wrong. This TCR was sampled from a man in his late teens or twenties in good health. Some clones in this sample may be carry-over from other donors' samples. Sequences were obtained from naive CD4+ T cells from PBMCs. Noted subset: CD45RA+ positively selected. The CDR3 DNA is TGTGCCTGGAGATATGATGACGAGCAGTACTTC. This gives the protein CAWRYDDEQYF.